These 32 T cell receptor beta chains were all obtained from the same sample, sequenced in a study of T cell responses to AZD1222 COVID-19 vaccine. TCRdb's copy holds only in-frame clones and misses some; the assay was immunoSEQ multiplex PCR. The data show roughly 120,000 clones, 91% seen once. The sequencing used peripheral blood, collected on day 0 of AZD1222 vaccination. The receptor set was obtained from an adult in good health.

CDR3 in DNA: TGTGCCAGCAGCCTGGGACTAGCGGATCAAGAGACCCAGTACTTC. Residues: CASSLGLADQETQYF. This chain links TRBV7-9 with TRBJ2-5; 11 nucleotides line up with TRBD2. Germline V gene sequence: CDR1 SEHNR, CDR2 FQNEAQ (reference sequence). There are 15 residues in the CDR3. V was clipped by 5 bases and J by 2 bases; unmatched bases: 4.

This chain connects TRBV5-1 to TRBJ1-2, with 7 bases identical to TRBD1. Germline V gene lookup returns CDR1 SGHRS and CDR2 YFSETQ. The CDR3 spans 14 residues. V trimming: 1 base; J trimming: 4 bases; junction bases outside the gene matches: 4. The CDR3 loop reads CASSLSRGAYGYTF. The CDR3 DNA reads TGCGCCAGCAGCTTGAGCAGGGGGGCCTATGGCTACACCTTC.

This sequence joins TRBV18 and TRBJ1-5; D unclear. The V end was cut by 2 bases, the J end by 6 bases, with 14 bases between. The CDR3 sequence is 15 residues long. From germline, CDR1 is KGHSH and CDR2 LQKENI. CDR3: CASSPMGKGGQPQHF. In nucleotides, the CDR3 is TGTGCCAGCTCACCAATGGGAAAAGGCGGTCAGCCCCAGCATTTT.

This clone came up a few times. This chain connects TRBV4-1 to TRBJ1-5; D unresolved. CDR1 and CDR2 (germline): MGHRA, YSYEKL. This CDR3 region has 13 residues. The V end was cut by 0 bases, the J end by 8 bases, with 8 bases between. The CDR3 here is CASSQDLEEPQHF. CDR3 sequence (DNA): TGCGCCAGCAGCCAAGATCTGGAGGAGCCCCAGCATTTT.

The CDR3 sequence is CASGLAVEQFF. The CDR3 bases are TGTGCTAGTGGTTTAGCAGTTGAGCAGTTCTTC. The chain carries TRBV12-5 and TRBJ2-1; unclear D gene. Trimming pared 3 bases from V and 9 bases from J, leaving 6 bases between. This CDR3 has 11 residues. CDR1 LGHNT and CDR2 FRNRAP come from the germline V gene.

The J gene is TRBJ1-1, the V gene TRBV7-9; the match to TRBD1 covers 7 bases. Germline CDR1 and CDR2: SEHNR and FQNEAQ (reference sequence). V was clipped by 5 bases and J by 3 bases; unmatched bases: 15. This CDR3 region has 17 residues. CDR3 DNA sequence: TGTGCCAGCAGCCCTCAAAGGGGGCGCAGGGGGGACACTGAAGCTTTCTTT. Amino acid sequence: CASSPQRGRRGDTEAFF.

The chain couples TRBV30 to TRBJ2-5; D is tentatively TRBD1 or TRBD2 (5 bases each). The CDR3 sequence is 15 residues long. Germline V CDR1 and CDR2: GTSNPN, SVGIG (reference sequence). The V end was cut by 0 bases, the J end by 3 bases, with 14 bases between. The chain's CDR3 is CAWSVWGKLEETQYF. Written as DNA, the CDR3 is TGTGCCTGGAGTGTGTGGGGGAAGTTGGAAGAGACCCAGTACTTC.

This chain links TRBV27 with TRBJ2-2, with a tentative D call TRBD2 (6 bases). The length of the CDR3 is 14 residues. Germline CDR1 is MNHEY and CDR2 is SMNVEV (reference sequence). The V gene lost 6 bases and the J gene lost 2 bases, with 10 bases spanning the gap. The CDR3: CASRFGRNTGELFF. The CDR3 coding sequence is TGTGCCAGCAGATTCGGGAGAAACACCGGGGAGCTGTTTTTT.

The V call is TRBV27, the J call TRBJ1-5, with 8 bases lining up with TRBD1. The V and J ends lost 7 bases and 5 bases, in that order; junction bases with no gene match: 7. This CDR3 is built from 14 residues. The germline V gene encodes CDR1 MNHEY and CDR2 SMNVEV (reference sequence). The CDR3: CASKETGEYQPQHF. The DNA of the CDR3 is TGTGCCAGCAAGGAGACAGGGGAATATCAGCCCCAGCATTTT.

The chain carries TRBV6-1 and TRBJ1-5; the match to TRBD1 covers 9 bases. The CDR3 consists of 14 residues. With 3 bases clipped from V and 5 bases from J, the junction kept 2 bases outside the gene matches. Germline V gene lookup returns CDR1 MNHNS and CDR2 SASEGT. CDR3 sequence reads: CASSETGGYQPQHF. In nucleotides, the CDR3 is TGTGCCAGCAGTGAGACAGGGGGATATCAGCCCCAGCATTTT.

J is TRBJ1-4 and V is TRBV6-5; TRBD1 aligns across 7 bases. With 7 bases clipped from V and 8 bases from J, the junction kept 13 bases outside the gene matches. Germline V gene lookup returns CDR1 MNHEY and CDR2 SVGAGI. The CDR3 spans 15 residues. The CDR3: CASTALPGQAEKLFF. The CDR3 nucleotides are TGTGCCAGCACCGCCCTACCCGGACAGGCAGAAAAACTGTTTTTT.

The J gene is TRBJ2-3, the V gene TRBV11-3; D is possibly TRBD2 (5 bases). The CDR3 contains 16 residues. Germline CDR1 is SGHNT and CDR2 is YENEEA. V lost 0 bases and J 0 bases, leaving 10 bases between the germline ends. CDR3 coding DNA: TGTGCCAGCAGCTTAGATGGAGCGGTTAGCACAGATACGCAGTATTTT. Amino acid sequence: CASSLDGAVSTDTQYF.

The genes are TRBV2 and TRBJ2-1, with TRBD1 identical over 8 bases. The CDR3 has 16 amino acids. V was pared by 6 bases and J by 3 bases, with 10 bases of the junction left unmatched. Germline lookup yields CDR1 SNHLY and CDR2 FYNNEI. The CDR3 nucleotides read TGTGCCAGCAGGAATTCCCCGGGACAGGACTACAATGAGCAGTTCTTC. The encoded protein is CASRNSPGQDYNEQFF.

This clone appeared a single time. This chain links TRBV10-3 with TRBJ2-1; 7 bases agree with TRBD2. V lost 3 bases, J lost 0 bases, and 14 bases stayed unmatched. The CDR3 runs 19 residues. Germline V gene data show CDR1 as ENHRY and CDR2 as SYGVKD. The DNA for the CDR3 is TGTGCCATCAGTGACGTACCGCTGCTAGCGGAGAGCTCCTACAATGAGCAGTTCTTC. It yields the protein CAISDVPLLAESSYNEQFF.

The gene calls are TRBV6-5 and TRBJ2-1; D is uncertain. Germline loops: CDR1 MNHEY, CDR2 SVGAGI. The CDR3 spans 15 residues. Trimming cost V 2 bases and J 0 bases, with 8 bases left between them. The CDR3 DNA is TGTGCCAGCAGTTACGGTTCTAGCTCCTACAATGAGCAGTTCTTC. Translated: CASSYGSSSYNEQFF.

The chain couples TRBV3-1 (or the pseudogene TRBV3-2) to TRBJ2-2; the match to TRBD2 covers 8 bases. V lost 5 bases, J lost 7 bases, and 9 bases stayed unmatched. This CDR3 comprises 15 residues. Germline CDR1 LGHDT, CDR2 YNNKEL (reference sequence). The chain's CDR3 is CASSGGTRTYGELFF. For the CDR3, the DNA is TGTGCCAGCAGCGGGGGGACTAGGACATACGGGGAGCTGTTTTTT.

J is TRBJ1-3 and V is TRBV5-6; D remains unclear. V was trimmed by 5 bases and J by 0 bases, leaving 12 bases between them. The length of the CDR3 is 15 residues. Germline-derived CDR1 and CDR2 are SGHDT and YYEEEE. The CDR3 nucleotides are TGTGCCAGCAGTCTCCGGGCCGGCTCTGGAAACACCATATATTTT. Amino acid sequence: CASSLRAGSGNTIYF.

The chain combines TRBV5-1 with TRBJ1-2; D might be TRBD1 (6 bases). V was trimmed by 4 bases and J by 2 bases, leaving 15 bases between them. This CDR3 is built from 15 residues. The V gene's germline CDR1 is SGHRS and CDR2 YFSETQ. The CDR3 DNA reads as TGCGCCAGCAGCACTGAGCCGGGACAAAACTATGGCTACACCTTC. Its protein is CASSTEPGQNYGYTF.

This clone showed up just once. The V and J genes are TRBV19 and TRBJ1-2, with D perhaps matching TRBD1 (5 bases). CDR1 is LNHDA, CDR2 SQIVND, per germline (reference sequence). This CDR3 spans 14 amino acids. Trimming removed 2 bases from V and 3 bases from J, with 10 bases in between. CDR3 loop: CASSIQPTDYGYTF. CDR3 DNA: TGTGCCAGTAGTATACAACCGACAGACTATGGCTACACCTTC.

This chain connects TRBV6-4 to TRBJ1-1; D may be TRBD1 (5 bases). V shed 6 bases and J shed 0 bases, with 14 bases lying between them. Germline lookup yields CDR1 MRHNA and CDR2 SNTAGT. This CDR3 contains 15 residues. The CDR3 loop is CASRCGGVVNTEAFF. The CDR3 DNA is TGTGCCAGCAGGTGTGGGGGGGTGGTGAACACTGAAGCTTTCTTT.

The chain combines TRBV25-1 with TRBJ1-1; D is unclear. Trimming pared 4 bases from V and 5 bases from J, leaving 11 bases between. The CDR3 totals 13 residues. Looked up from germline, CDR1 is MGHDK and CDR2 is SYGVNS. The CDR3 is CASSGAGETEAFF. The CDR3 region has the DNA TGTGCCAGCAGTGGGGCGGGCGAGACTGAAGCTTTCTTT.

The chain uses TRBV5-4 and TRBJ2-5; TRBD1 or TRBD2 may be the D gene (5 bases each). In germline, CDR1 is SGHNT, CDR2 YYREEE (reference sequence). Trimming shortened V by 0 bases and J by 1 base, and 7 bases separated the two germline ends. This CDR3 is built from 14 residues. DNA of the CDR3: TGTGCCAGCAGCTTGGATGGGACCCAAGAGACCCAGTACTTC. Translated, it gives CASSLDGTQETQYF.

The chain combines TRBV10-3 with TRBJ2-1; a possible D gene is TRBD2 (6 bases). V was shortened by 4 bases and J by 6 bases, with 13 bases between the two germline ends. Looked up from germline, CDR1 is ENHRY and CDR2 is SYGVKD. The CDR3 extends over 14 amino acids. The CDR3 bases are TGTGCCATCAGTGCGGCTAGCGAAGGCAATGAGCAGTTCTTC. Its protein is CAISAASEGNEQFF.

The chain joins TRBV19 to TRBJ1-1; D gene unclear. Germline CDR1 is LNHDA and CDR2 is SQIVND (reference sequence). V was pared by 7 bases and J by 7 bases, with 10 bases between. The CDR3 runs 11 residues. CDR3 protein: CASTEALEAFF. The CDR3 DNA is TGTGCCAGTACTGAGGCCCTTGAAGCTTTCTTT.

The chain recombines TRBV9 with TRBJ2-7; D perhaps matches TRBD1 (5 bases). Germline lookup yields CDR1 SGDLS and CDR2 YYNGEE. CDR3 length: 15 residues. V was pared by 2 bases and J by 2 bases, with 14 bases between. The CDR3 spells CASSVEPGSTYEQYF. The CDR3 nucleotides are TGTGCCAGCAGCGTCGAACCAGGGTCGACCTACGAGCAGTACTTC.

V and J are TRBV18 and TRBJ1-5; the match to TRBD1 covers 8 bases. The J segment lost 0 bases and the V segment lost 3 bases, leaving 1 base of the junction unmatched. This CDR3 is built from 15 residues. Germline CDR1 is KGHSH and CDR2 is LQKENI. This CDR3 reads CASSPTGDSNQPQHF. The CDR3 DNA reads TGTGCCAGCTCACCGACAGGGGATAGCAATCAGCCCCAGCATTTT.

The chain combines TRBV2 with TRBJ1-1; D not resolved. The V and J ends lost 7 bases and 2 bases respectively, with 11 bases between them. This CDR3 is built from 13 residues. Per the germline V gene, CDR1 is SNHLY and CDR2 is FYNNEI. The CDR3 nucleotides are TGTGCCAGCAAGAATTCGGATAACACTGAAGCTTTCTTT. Translation gives CASKNSDNTEAFF.

V usage is TRBV7-7 and J usage is TRBJ2-1; 8 nucleotides line up with TRBD2. CDR3 size: 13 residues. Germline CDR1 is SSHAT and CDR2 is FNYEAQ (reference sequence). V gave up 10 bases and J gave up 6 bases; unmatched junction bases: 8. CDR3 sequence (DNA): TGTGCCACTGCGCGGGAGGTCGGCAATGAGCAGTTCTTC. This encodes CATAREVGNEQFF.

The J gene is TRBJ2-6, the V gene TRBV13; D tentatively reads TRBD1 or TRBD2 (6 bases each). The CDR3 extends over 19 amino acids. The germline gives CDR1 PRHDT, CDR2 FYEKMQ (reference sequence). V was shortened by 7 bases and J by 0 bases, with 22 bases between the two germline ends. CDR3 sequence reads: CASNRERTTTLSGANVLTF. The CDR3 DNA is TGTGCCAGCAACAGGGAGAGGACTACAACTCTCTCTGGGGCCAACGTCCTGACTTTC.

The chain combines TRBV3-1 (or the pseudogene TRBV3-2) with TRBJ2-7; D is unresolved. The CDR3 is 14 residues long. The germline CDR1 and CDR2 sequences are LGHDT and YNNKEL (reference sequence). Trimming pared 2 bases from V and 4 bases from J, leaving 12 bases between. CDR3 sequence (DNA): TGTGCCAGCAGCCAACTTGGCCCCCTATACGAGCAGTACTTC. Translated: CASSQLGPLYEQYF.

This chain connects TRBV5-1 to TRBJ2-1; D tentatively fits TRBD1 or TRBD2 (5 bases each). V was shortened by 0 bases and J by 0 bases, with 13 bases between the two germline ends. This CDR3 has 17 residues. In germline, CDR1 is SGHRS, CDR2 YFSETQ. In DNA form, the CDR3 reads TGCGCCAGCAGCTTGGGCCGGGGCTCGAGCTCCTACAATGAGCAGTTCTTC. As protein: CASSLGRGSSSYNEQFF.

The genes are TRBV24-1 and TRBJ1-5; TRBD1 matches 8 bases. The CDR3 loop spans 18 amino acids. CDR1 KGHDR and CDR2 SFDVKD come from the germline V gene. Unmatched junction bases numbered 8, after V lost 0 bases and J lost 2 bases. The CDR3 DNA follows: TGTGCCACCAGTGATTTGTTGGCAGGGGGCGAGGGCAATCAGCCCCAGCATTTT. This sequence encodes CATSDLLAGGEGNQPQHF.